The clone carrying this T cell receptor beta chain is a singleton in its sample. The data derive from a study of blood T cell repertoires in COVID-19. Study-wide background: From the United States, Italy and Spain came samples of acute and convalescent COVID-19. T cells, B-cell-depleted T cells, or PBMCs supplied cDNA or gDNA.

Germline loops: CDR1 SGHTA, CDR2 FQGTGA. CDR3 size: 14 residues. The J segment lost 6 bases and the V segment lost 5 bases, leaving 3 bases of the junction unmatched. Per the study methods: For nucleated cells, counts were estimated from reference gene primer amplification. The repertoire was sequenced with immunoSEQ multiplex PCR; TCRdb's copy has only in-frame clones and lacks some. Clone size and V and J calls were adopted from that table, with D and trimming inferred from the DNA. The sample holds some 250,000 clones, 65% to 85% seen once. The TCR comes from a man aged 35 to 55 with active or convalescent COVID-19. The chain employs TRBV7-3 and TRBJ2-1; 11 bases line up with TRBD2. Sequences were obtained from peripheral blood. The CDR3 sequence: CASSPGLAVNEQFF. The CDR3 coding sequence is TGTGCCAGCAGCCCGGGACTAGCGGTCAATGAGCAGTTCTTC.